A single sample gave rise to the 14 T cell receptor beta chains below, sequenced in a study of blood T cell repertoires in COVID-19. Produced via immunoSEQ multiplex PCR; TCRdb's table is partial and in-frame only. This table has 28,000 or so clones, about 91% appearing once. Sequenced sample: peripheral blood. The origin of the receptors is a human donor with active COVID-19. The donor label of this sample is uncertain.

J is TRBJ1-5 and V is TRBV27; 7 bases are shared with TRBD1. The CDR3 totals 15 residues. CDR1 and CDR2 from the germline V gene are MNHEY and SMNVEV (reference sequence). V shed 5 bases and J 7 bases; nucleotides not matched to a gene: 11. The chain's CDR3 is CASSANSQGNQPQHF. The CDR3 nucleotides are TGTGCCAGCAGTGCAAATTCACAGGGGAACCAGCCCCAGCATTTT.

This clone was observed once. The gene calls are TRBV19 and TRBJ2-3; 11 bases agree with TRBD2. Germline V lookup: CDR1 LNHDA, CDR2 SQIVND (reference sequence). With 5 bases clipped from V and 2 bases from J, the junction kept 6 bases outside the gene matches. The CDR3 has 16 residues. The CDR3 reads CASSPGTSGYTDTQYF. As DNA, the CDR3 is TGTGCCAGTAGTCCCGGGACTAGCGGATACACAGATACGCAGTATTTT.

This clone was seen a single time. CDR3 in DNA: TGTGCCAGTAGCCCGTCTCAGGGGGGCAATCAGCCCCAGCATTTT. This encodes CASSPSQGGNQPQHF. The chain links TRBV19 to TRBJ1-5; 7 bases agree with TRBD1. The J segment lost 2 bases and the V segment lost 6 bases, leaving 7 bases of the junction unmatched. The CDR3 length is 15 residues. Looked up from germline, CDR1 is LNHDA and CDR2 is SQIVND (reference sequence).

The rearrangement joins TRBV30 to TRBJ2-2; a weak D match, TRBD2 (5 bases). Per the germline V gene, CDR1 is GTSNPN and CDR2 is SVGIG (reference sequence). The ends were cut back, 3 bases at V and 1 base at J, with 21 bases in the middle. This CDR3 is built from 18 residues. CDR3 in amino acids: CAWSDPVAKQGNTGELFF. The CDR3 bases are TGTGCCTGGAGCGATCCCGTAGCGAAACAAGGGAACACCGGGGAGCTGTTTTTT.

V is TRBV15 and J is TRBJ1-1; the match to TRBD1 covers 7 bases. The CDR3 loop spans 14 amino acids. Germline lookup yields CDR1 LNHNV and CDR2 YYDKDF (reference sequence). V lost 3 bases and J lost 6; bases outside the gene matches: 7. The CDR3 sequence is CATSRGTVGAEAFF. CDR3 sequence (DNA): TGTGCCACCAGCAGGGGGACAGTAGGTGCTGAAGCTTTCTTT.

This clone was seen once. The chain joins TRBV5-6 to TRBJ2-7, with D perhaps TRBD1 (5 bases). The V and J ends lost 4 bases and 2 bases respectively, with 16 bases between them. Germline assignment: CDR1 SGHDT and CDR2 YYEEEE. The CDR3 is made up of 15 amino acids. Written as DNA, the CDR3 is TGTGCCAGCAGCCGTAGAAGTGACAGAGCCTACGAGCAGTACTTC. Translated, it gives CASSRRSDRAYEQYF.

Written as DNA, the CDR3 is TGTGCCAGCAGCCAAGATGCCTATTTCCCTAGCGGGGGGGCGGTCTACTACGAGCAGTACTTC. This translates into CASSQDAYFPSGGAVYYEQYF. The chain recombines TRBV3-1 (or the pseudogene TRBV3-2) with TRBJ2-7, with 12 positions matching TRBD2. Per the germline V gene, CDR1 is LGHDT and CDR2 is YNNKEL (reference sequence). The CDR3 is 21 amino acids. V shed 0 bases, J shed 3 bases, and the junction held 18 bases outside the gene matches.

The chain is built from TRBV5-4 and TRBJ1-2; D is unresolved. This CDR3 spans 13 amino acids. Germline CDR1 SGHNT, CDR2 YYREEE (reference sequence). V gave up 0 bases and J gave up 2 bases, with 5 bases separating them. The CDR3 sequence: CASSLDTNYGYTF. The CDR3 nucleotides read TGTGCCAGCAGCTTGGATACAAACTATGGCTACACCTTC. Full variable domain (outside the CDR3, taken from reference TRBV5-4 and TRBJ1-2): ETGVTQSPTHLIKTRGQQVTLRCSSQSGHNTVSWYQQALGQGPQFIFQYYREEENGRGNFPPRFSGLQFPNYSSELNVNALELDDSALYLCASSLDTNYGYTFGSGTRLTVV.

V is TRBV7-2 and J is TRBJ2-2, with 12 positions matching TRBD1. From germline, CDR1 is SGHTA and CDR2 FQGNSA. The CDR3 spans 18 residues. J lost 7 bases, V lost 4 bases, and 13 bases had no gene match. CDR3 residues: CASSSPPGDRGPIGELFF. The CDR3 coding sequence is TGTGCCAGCAGCTCCCCGCCAGGGGACAGGGGGCCCATCGGGGAGCTGTTTTTT.

The chain carries TRBV6-5 and TRBJ1-2; 7 bases line up with TRBD1. The CDR3 runs 15 residues. V trimming: 6 bases; J trimming: 0 bases; junction bases outside the gene matches: 7. The germline CDR1 and CDR2 sequences are MNHEY and SVGAGI. The CDR3 sequence: CASRGVTGTNYGYTF. In DNA, the CDR3 is TGTGCCAGCAGGGGGGTGACAGGGACTAACTATGGCTACACCTTC.

The chain couples TRBV28 to TRBJ1-4, with a possible D match to TRBD1 (6 bases). CDR1 and CDR2 from the germline V gene are MDHEN and SYDVKM. CDR3 length: 16 residues. Trimming took 5 bases from V and 7 from J, leaving 20 bases between them. CDR3 in amino acids: CASSLPGAGEGEKLFF. In nucleotides, the CDR3 is TGTGCCAGCAGTCTACCCGGAGCAGGGGAAGGTGAAAAACTGTTTTTT.

This clone came up once. The genes are TRBV7-2 and TRBJ2-5, with D perhaps TRBD1 (6 bases). Trimming shortened V by 5 bases and J by 4 bases, and 17 bases separated the two germline ends. The CDR3 loop spans 15 amino acids. Germline V gene lookup returns CDR1 SGHTA and CDR2 FQGNSA. Here the CDR3 DNA reads TGTGCCAGCAGCCCAGGGGTTACCAACGGAGAGACCCAGTACTTC. Translation gives CASSPGVTNGETQYF.

This chain joins TRBV19 and TRBJ2-2, with 7 bases aligning to TRBD1. The CDR3 spans 14 residues. CDR1 LNHDA and CDR2 SQIVND come from the germline V gene (reference sequence). V was pared by 7 bases and J by 6 bases, with 8 bases of the junction left unmatched. This CDR3 is CASTKDRVAGELFF. The CDR3, as DNA: TGTGCCAGTACCAAAGACAGGGTGGCCGGGGAGCTGTTTTTT.

The chain has TRBV5-1 and TRBJ2-5; D is unresolved. CDR1 is SGHRS and CDR2 is YFSETQ in the germline V gene. The length of the CDR3 is 15 residues. The V end was cut by 0 bases, the J end by 0 bases, with 9 bases between. CDR3 in DNA: TGCGCCAGCAGCTTGGGCAGAACCTACCAAGAGACCCAGTACTTC. This codes for CASSLGRTYQETQYF.